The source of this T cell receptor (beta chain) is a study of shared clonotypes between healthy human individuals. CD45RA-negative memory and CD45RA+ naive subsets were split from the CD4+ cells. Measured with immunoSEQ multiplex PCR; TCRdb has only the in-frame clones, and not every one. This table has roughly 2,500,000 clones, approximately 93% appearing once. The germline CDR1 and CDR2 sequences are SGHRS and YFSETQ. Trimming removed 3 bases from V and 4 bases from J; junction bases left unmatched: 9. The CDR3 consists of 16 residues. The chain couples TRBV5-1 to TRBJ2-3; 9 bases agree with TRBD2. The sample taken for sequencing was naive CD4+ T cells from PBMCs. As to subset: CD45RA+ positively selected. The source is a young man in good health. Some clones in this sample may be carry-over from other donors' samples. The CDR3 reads CASSYTGTSPSDTQYF. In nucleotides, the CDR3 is TGCGCCAGCAGCTACACCGGGACTAGCCCCTCAGATACGCAGTATTTT. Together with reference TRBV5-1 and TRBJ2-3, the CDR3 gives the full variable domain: KAGVTQTPRYLIKTRGQQVTLSCSPISGHRSVSWYQQTPGQGLQFLFEYFSETQRNKGNFPGRFSGRQFSNSRSEMNVSTLELGDSALYLCASSYTGTSPSDTQYFGPGTRLTVL.